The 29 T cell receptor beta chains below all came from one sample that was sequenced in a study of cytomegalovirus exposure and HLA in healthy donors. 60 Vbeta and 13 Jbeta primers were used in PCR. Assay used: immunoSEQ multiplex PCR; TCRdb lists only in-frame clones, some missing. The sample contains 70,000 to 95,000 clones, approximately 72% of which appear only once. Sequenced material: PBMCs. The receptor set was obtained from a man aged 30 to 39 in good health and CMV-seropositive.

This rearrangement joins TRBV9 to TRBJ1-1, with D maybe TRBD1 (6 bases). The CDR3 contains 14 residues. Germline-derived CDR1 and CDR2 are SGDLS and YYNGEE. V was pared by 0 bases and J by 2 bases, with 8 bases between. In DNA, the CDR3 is TGTGCCAGCAGCGTAGGACAGGAAAACACTGAAGCTTTCTTT. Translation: CASSVGQENTEAFF.

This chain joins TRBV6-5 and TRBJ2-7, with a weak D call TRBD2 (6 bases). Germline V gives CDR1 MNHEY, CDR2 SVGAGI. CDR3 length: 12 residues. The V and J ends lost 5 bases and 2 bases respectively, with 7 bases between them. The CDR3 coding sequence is TGTGCCAGCAGTAGGACTACCTACGAGCAGTACTTC. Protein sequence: CASSRTTYEQYF.

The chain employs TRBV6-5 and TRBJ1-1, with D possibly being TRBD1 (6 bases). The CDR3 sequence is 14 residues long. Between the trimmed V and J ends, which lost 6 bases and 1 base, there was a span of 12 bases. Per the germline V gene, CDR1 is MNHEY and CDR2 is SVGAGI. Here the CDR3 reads CASSDGTSNTEAFF. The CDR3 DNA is TGTGCCAGCAGCGACGGGACATCGAACACTGAAGCTTTCTTT.

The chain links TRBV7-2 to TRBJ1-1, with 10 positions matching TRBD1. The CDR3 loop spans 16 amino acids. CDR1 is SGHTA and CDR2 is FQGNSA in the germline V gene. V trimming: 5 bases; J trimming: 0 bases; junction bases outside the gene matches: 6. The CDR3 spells CASSPGTGALNTEAFF. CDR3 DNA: TGTGCCAGCAGCCCGGGGACAGGGGCCCTGAACACTGAAGCTTTCTTT.

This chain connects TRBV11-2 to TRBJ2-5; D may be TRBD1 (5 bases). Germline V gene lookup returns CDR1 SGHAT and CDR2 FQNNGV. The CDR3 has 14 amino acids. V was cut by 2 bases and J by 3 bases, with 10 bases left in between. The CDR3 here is CASSLWGPKETQYF. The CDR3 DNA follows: TGTGCCAGCAGCTTATGGGGCCCCAAAGAGACCCAGTACTTC.

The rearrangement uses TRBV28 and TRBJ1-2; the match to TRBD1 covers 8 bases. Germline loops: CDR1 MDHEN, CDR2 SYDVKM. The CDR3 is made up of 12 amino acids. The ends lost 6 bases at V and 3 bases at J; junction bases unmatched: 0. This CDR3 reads CASRTGDYGYTF. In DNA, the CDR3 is TGTGCCAGCAGGACAGGGGACTATGGCTACACCTTC.

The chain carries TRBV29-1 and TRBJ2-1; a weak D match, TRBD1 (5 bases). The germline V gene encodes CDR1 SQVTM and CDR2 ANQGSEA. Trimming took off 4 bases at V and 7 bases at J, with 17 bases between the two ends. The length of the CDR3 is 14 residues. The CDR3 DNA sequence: TGCAGCGTTGCCTCGACAGCACACCTTAATGAGCAGTTCTTC. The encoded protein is CSVASTAHLNEQFF.

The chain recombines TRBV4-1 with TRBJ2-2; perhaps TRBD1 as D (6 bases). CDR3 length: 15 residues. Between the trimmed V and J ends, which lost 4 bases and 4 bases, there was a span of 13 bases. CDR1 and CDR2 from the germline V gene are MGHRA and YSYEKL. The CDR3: CASSLGGGITGELFF. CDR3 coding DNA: TGCGCCAGCAGCCTTGGGGGCGGCATCACCGGGGAGCTGTTTTTT.

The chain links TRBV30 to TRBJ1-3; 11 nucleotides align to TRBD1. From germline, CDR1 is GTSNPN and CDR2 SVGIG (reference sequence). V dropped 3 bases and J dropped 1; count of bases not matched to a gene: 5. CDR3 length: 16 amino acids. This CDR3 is CAWRGDRGASGNTIYF. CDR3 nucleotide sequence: TGTGCCTGGAGGGGGGACAGGGGGGCGTCTGGAAACACCATATATTTT. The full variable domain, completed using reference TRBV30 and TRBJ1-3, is SQTIHQWPATLVQPVGSPLSLECTVEGTSNPNLYWYRQAAGRGLQLLFYSVGIGQISSEVPQNLSASRPQDRQFILSSKKLLLSDSGFYLCAWRGDRGASGNTIYFGEGSWLTVV.

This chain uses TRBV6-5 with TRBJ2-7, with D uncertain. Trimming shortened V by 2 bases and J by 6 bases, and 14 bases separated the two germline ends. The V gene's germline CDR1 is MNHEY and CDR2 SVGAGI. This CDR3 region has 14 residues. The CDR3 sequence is CASSYSSLRAEQYF. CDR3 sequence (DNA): TGTGCCAGCAGTTACAGTTCCCTACGTGCCGAGCAGTACTTC.

CDR3 in DNA: TGTGCCAGCAGCTCCACAACAGGGTATGGAGCTTTCTTT. Encoded protein: CASSSTTGYGAFF. The rearrangement links TRBV7-2 to TRBJ1-1; tentatively, D is TRBD1 (6 bases). CDR3 length: 13 residues. V lost 4 bases, J lost 10 bases, and 16 bases lay in between. Germline CDR1 and CDR2: SGHTA and FQGNSA.

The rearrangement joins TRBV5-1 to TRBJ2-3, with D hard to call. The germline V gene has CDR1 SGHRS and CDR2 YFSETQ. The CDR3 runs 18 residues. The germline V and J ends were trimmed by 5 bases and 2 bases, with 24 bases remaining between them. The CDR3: CASRAALFPLDVTDTQYF. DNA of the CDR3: TGCGCCAGCAGGGCAGCCCTATTTCCCCTAGATGTCACAGATACGCAGTATTTT.

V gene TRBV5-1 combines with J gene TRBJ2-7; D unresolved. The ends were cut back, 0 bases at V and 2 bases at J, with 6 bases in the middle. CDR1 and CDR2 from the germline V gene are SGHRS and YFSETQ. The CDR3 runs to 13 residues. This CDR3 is CASSLAQAYEQYF. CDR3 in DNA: TGCGCCAGCAGCTTGGCGCAGGCCTACGAGCAGTACTTC.

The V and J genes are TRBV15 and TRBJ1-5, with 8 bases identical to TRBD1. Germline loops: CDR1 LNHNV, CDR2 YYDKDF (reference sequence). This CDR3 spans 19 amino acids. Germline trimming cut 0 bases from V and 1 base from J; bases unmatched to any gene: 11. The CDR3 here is CATSRDWSQGAISNQPQHF. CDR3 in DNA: TGTGCCACCAGCAGAGATTGGAGCCAGGGGGCAATCAGCAATCAGCCCCAGCATTTT.

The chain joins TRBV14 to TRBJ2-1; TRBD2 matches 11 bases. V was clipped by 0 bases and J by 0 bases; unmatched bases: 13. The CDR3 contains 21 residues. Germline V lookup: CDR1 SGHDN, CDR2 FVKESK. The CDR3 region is CASSQELPTSGVSYSYNEQFF. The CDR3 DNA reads TGTGCCAGCAGCCAAGAACTACCGACTAGCGGGGTATCCTACTCCTACAATGAGCAGTTCTTC.

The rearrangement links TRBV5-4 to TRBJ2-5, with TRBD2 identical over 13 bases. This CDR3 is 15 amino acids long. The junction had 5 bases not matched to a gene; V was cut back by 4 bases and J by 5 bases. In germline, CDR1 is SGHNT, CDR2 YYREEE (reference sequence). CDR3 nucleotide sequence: TGTGCCAGCAGCATAGGACTAGCGGGGGTGGAGACCCAGTACTTC. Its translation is CASSIGLAGVETQYF.

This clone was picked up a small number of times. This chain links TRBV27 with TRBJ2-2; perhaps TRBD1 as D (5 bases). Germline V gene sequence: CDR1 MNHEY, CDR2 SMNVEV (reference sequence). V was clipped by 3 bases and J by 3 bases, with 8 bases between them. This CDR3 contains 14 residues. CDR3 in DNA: TGTGCCAGCAGTTTTCAGGGTTACACCGGGGAGCTGTTTTTT. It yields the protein CASSFQGYTGELFF.

The CDR3 region is CASSWGTGPDLNTGELFF. The CDR3 DNA follows: TGTGCCAGCAGCTGGGGGACAGGGCCTGATTTAAACACCGGGGAGCTGTTTTTT. The V gene is TRBV5-6, the J gene TRBJ2-2, with 9 bases matching TRBD1. The junction had 11 bases not matched to a gene; V was cut back by 3 bases and J by 2 bases. Germline assignment: CDR1 SGHDT and CDR2 YYEEEE. The CDR3 loop spans 18 amino acids.

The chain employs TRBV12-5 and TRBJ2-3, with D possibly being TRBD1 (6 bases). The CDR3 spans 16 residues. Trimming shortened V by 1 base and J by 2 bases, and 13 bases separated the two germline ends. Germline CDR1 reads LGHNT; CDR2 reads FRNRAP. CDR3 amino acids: CASGLALRGNTDTQYF. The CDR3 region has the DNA TGTGCTAGTGGTTTGGCCCTGAGGGGGAACACAGATACGCAGTATTTT.

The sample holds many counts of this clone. CDR3 nucleotides: TGTGCCAGCAGTGAAGGGACAGGGCACACAGATACGCAGTATTTT. This gives the protein CASSEGTGHTDTQYF. V is TRBV6-1 and J is TRBJ2-3, with 8 bases lining up with TRBD1. The CDR3 runs 15 residues. The junction had 2 bases not matched to a gene; V was cut back by 1 base and J by 2 bases. Per germline, CDR1 MNHNS and CDR2 SASEGT.

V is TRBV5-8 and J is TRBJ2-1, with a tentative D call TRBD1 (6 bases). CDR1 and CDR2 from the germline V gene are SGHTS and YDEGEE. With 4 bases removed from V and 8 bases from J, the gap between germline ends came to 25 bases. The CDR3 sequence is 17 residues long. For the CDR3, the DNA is TGTGCCAGCAGCGTGGGTAGGGGACATGATTTTTCGGATGAGCAGTTCTTC. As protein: CASSVGRGHDFSDEQFF.

CDR3 region: CASSPSGGLRNTIYF. CDR3 DNA: TGCGCCAGCAGCCCGTCGGGGGGGCTTCGGAACACCATATATTTT. This chain links TRBV5-1 with TRBJ1-3, with a tentative D call TRBD1 (6 bases). CDR3 length: 15 amino acids. Deletions cut 4 bases from V and 7 bases from J, with 18 bases between. The germline V gene has CDR1 SGHRS and CDR2 YFSETQ.

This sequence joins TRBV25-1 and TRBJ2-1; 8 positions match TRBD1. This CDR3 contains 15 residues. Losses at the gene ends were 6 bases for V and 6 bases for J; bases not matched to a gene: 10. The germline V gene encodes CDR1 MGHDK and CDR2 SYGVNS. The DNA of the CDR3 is TGTGCCAGCAGAACCACAGGGGGGATTGTCAATGAGCAGTTCTTC. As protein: CASRTTGGIVNEQFF.

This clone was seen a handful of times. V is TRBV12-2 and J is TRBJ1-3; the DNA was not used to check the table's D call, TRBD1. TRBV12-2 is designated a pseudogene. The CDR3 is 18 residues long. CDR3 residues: CASRLRGKQGKYGNTIYF. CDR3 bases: TGTGCAAGTCGCTTACGGGGGAAACAGGGGAAATACGGAAACACCATATATTTT.

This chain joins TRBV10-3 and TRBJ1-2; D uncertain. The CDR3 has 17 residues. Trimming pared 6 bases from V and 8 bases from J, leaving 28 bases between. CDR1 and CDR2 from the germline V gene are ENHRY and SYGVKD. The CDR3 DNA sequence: TGTGCCATCAGCCAAACGTCGAATATGGGGAGATTGGAAGGCTACACCTTC. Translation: CAISQTSNMGRLEGYTF.

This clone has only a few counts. The CDR3 nucleotides read TGTGCCAGTAGGACGCCGGGAGACGGTGAAAAACTGTTTTTT. Its translation is CASRTPGDGEKLFF. The V gene is TRBV19, the J gene TRBJ1-4, with D uncertain. The CDR3 runs 14 residues. Germline V lookup: CDR1 LNHDA, CDR2 SQIVND (reference sequence). Trimming stripped 6 bases from V and 7 bases from J, with 15 bases between. Supplemented by reference TRBV19 and TRBJ1-4, the full variable domain reads DGGITQSPKYLFRKEGQNVTLSCEQNLNHDAMYWYRQDPGQGLRLIYYSQIVNDFQKGDIAEGYSVSREKKESFPLTVTSAQKNPTAFYLCASRTPGDGEKLFFGSGTQLSVL.

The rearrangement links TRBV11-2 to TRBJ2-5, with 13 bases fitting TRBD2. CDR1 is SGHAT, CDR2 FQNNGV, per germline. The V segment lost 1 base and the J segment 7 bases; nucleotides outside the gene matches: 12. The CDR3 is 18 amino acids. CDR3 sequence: CASSLVKGGLAGAWTQYF. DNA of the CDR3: TGTGCCAGCAGCTTAGTTAAAGGAGGACTAGCGGGGGCGTGGACCCAGTACTTC.

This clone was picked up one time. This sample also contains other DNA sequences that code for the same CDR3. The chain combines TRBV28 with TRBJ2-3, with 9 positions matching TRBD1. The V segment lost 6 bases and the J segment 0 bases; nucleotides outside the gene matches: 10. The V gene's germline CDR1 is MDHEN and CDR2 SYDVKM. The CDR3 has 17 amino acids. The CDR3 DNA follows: TGTGCCAGCAGCTTGGGATGGGACAGGGCCAGCACAGATACGCAGTATTTT. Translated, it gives CASSLGWDRASTDTQYF.

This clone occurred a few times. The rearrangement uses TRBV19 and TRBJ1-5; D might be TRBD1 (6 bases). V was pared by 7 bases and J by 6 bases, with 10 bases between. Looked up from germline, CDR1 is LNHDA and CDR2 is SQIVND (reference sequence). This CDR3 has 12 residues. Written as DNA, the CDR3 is TGTGCCAGTAACAGGGCGGGTCAGCCCCAGCATTTT. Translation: CASNRAGQPQHF. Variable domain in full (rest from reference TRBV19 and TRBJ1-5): DGGITQSPKYLFRKEGQNVTLSCEQNLNHDAMYWYRQDPGQGLRLIYYSQIVNDFQKGDIAEGYSVSREKKESFPLTVTSAQKNPTAFYLCASNRAGQPQHFGDGTRLSIL.